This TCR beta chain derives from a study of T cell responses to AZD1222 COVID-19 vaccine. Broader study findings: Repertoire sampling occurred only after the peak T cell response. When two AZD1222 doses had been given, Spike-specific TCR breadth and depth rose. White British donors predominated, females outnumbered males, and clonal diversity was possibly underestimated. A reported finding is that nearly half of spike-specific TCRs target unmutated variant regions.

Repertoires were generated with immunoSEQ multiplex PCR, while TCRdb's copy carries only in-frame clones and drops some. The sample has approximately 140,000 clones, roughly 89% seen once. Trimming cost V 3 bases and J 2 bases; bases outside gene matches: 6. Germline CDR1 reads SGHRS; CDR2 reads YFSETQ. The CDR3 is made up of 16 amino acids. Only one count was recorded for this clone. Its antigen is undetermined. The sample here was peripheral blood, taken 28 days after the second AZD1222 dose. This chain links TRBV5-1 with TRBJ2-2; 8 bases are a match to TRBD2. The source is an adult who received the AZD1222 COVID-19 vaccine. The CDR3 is CASSSKTSANTGELFF. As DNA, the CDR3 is TGCGCCAGCAGCTCGAAGACTAGCGCAAACACCGGGGAGCTGTTTTTT.